These 10 T cell receptor beta chains originate from one sample sequenced in a study of T cell changes during pregnancy in multiple sclerosis. The table came from immunoSEQ multiplex PCR; TCRdb's copy has only in-frame clones and leaves some out. The data show approximately 92,000 clones, around 92% seen once. Sequenced here: peripheral blood, sampled in the first trimester of pregnancy. The receptors here all came from a female donor with multiple sclerosis, enrolled in a pregnancy study.

The gene calls are TRBV2 and TRBJ2-7; 8 bases agree with TRBD1. CDR1 SNHLY and CDR2 FYNNEI come from the germline V gene. The J segment lost 5 bases and the V segment lost 7 bases, leaving 10 bases of the junction unmatched. The CDR3 consists of 14 residues. CDR3: CASMGDRGGDEQYF. For the CDR3, the DNA is TGTGCCAGCATGGGAGACAGGGGCGGTGACGAGCAGTACTTC. The whole variable domain, filled in from reference TRBV2 and TRBJ2-7, reads EPEVTQTPSHQVTQMGQEVILRCVPISNHLYFYWYRQILGQKVEFLVSFYNNEISEKSEIFDDQFSVERPDGSNFTLKIRSTKLEDSAMYFCASMGDRGGDEQYFGPGTRLTVT.

This sequence joins TRBV18 and TRBJ1-1; D gene unclear. The CDR3 length is 14 residues. Germline CDR1 KGHSH, CDR2 LQKENI. Trimming took 3 bases from V and 1 from J, leaving 9 bases between them. The CDR3 loop is CASSPRGQNTEAFF. CDR3 sequence (DNA): TGTGCCAGCTCACCCCGCGGCCAGAACACTGAAGCTTTCTTT.

This chain joins TRBV28 and TRBJ2-6, with a weak D call TRBD2 (6 bases). V gave up 3 bases and J gave up 0 bases, with 12 bases separating them. Germline CDR1 reads MDHEN; CDR2 reads SYDVKM. The length of the CDR3 is 17 residues. CDR3 coding DNA: TGTGCCAGCAGTTTGGGGGGATGGTCCTCTGGGGCCAACGTCCTGACTTTC. This gives the protein CASSLGGWSSGANVLTF. The whole variable domain, filled in from reference TRBV28 and TRBJ2-6, reads DVKVTQSSRYLVKRTGEKVFLECVQDMDHENMFWYRQDPGLGLRLIYFSYDVKMKEKGDIPEGYSVSREKKERFSLILESASTNQTSMYLCASSLGGWSSGANVLTFGAGSRLTVL.

The gene calls are TRBV5-1 and TRBJ1-1; D is uncertain. Trimming took 5 bases from V and 1 from J, leaving 6 bases between them. Germline V CDR1 and CDR2: SGHRS, YFSETQ. CDR3 length: 12 residues. CDR3 sequence (DNA): TGCGCCAGCAGGCGGGAGAACACTGAAGCTTTCTTT. Amino acid sequence: CASRRENTEAFF.

The rearrangement joins TRBV19 to TRBJ2-2, with TRBD1 as a possible D gene (7 bases). The CDR3 sequence is 16 residues long. V shed 3 bases and J shed 4 bases, with 15 bases lying between them. Germline loops: CDR1 LNHDA, CDR2 SQIVND (reference sequence). CDR3 amino acids: CASSMRRDRSTGELFF. CDR3 sequence (DNA): TGTGCCAGTAGTATGAGGCGGGACAGATCCACCGGGGAGCTGTTTTTT.

This clone was detected only a few times. The identical CDR3 is also encoded by other nucleotide sequences in the sample. The chain couples TRBV6-5 to TRBJ1-1; 8 bases line up with TRBD1. CDR1 and CDR2 (germline): MNHEY, SVGAGI. The J segment lost 1 base and the V segment lost 6 bases, leaving 7 bases of the junction unmatched. The CDR3 length is 15 residues. The CDR3 spells CASSDLGQGNTEAFF. The CDR3 nucleotides read TGTGCCAGCAGCGACCTCGGACAGGGGAACACTGAAGCTTTCTTT.

The chain has TRBV7-9 and TRBJ2-2; 7 nucleotides match TRBD2. This CDR3 spans 19 amino acids. The germline gives CDR1 SEHNR, CDR2 FQNEAQ (reference sequence). V gave up 2 bases and J gave up 6 bases; unmatched junction bases: 18. The CDR3 loop is CASSLSPSGYGERAGELFF. CDR3 coding DNA: TGTGCCAGCAGCTTATCTCCTAGCGGATATGGGGAACGGGCCGGGGAGCTGTTTTTT.

CDR3 protein: CASSIEGTSRHNEQFF. The CDR3 DNA reads TGTGCCAGTAGTATAGAGGGGACTAGCAGACACAATGAGCAGTTCTTC. V is TRBV19 and J is TRBJ2-1; 9 positions match TRBD2. The V gene's germline CDR1 is LNHDA and CDR2 SQIVND (reference sequence). V was pared by 0 bases and J by 5 bases, with 5 bases of the junction left unmatched. This CDR3 has 16 amino acids.

This chain uses TRBV7-2 with TRBJ2-2, with 8 nucleotides matching TRBD2. The CDR3 sequence is 16 residues long. The germline V gene encodes CDR1 SGHTA and CDR2 FQGNSA. The ends lost 3 bases at V and 6 bases at J; junction bases unmatched: 9. In DNA form, the CDR3 reads TGTGCCAGCAGCTTGATAAGCGGGAGTGCAGCCGGGGAGCTGTTTTTT. This gives the protein CASSLISGSAAGELFF.

The chain has TRBV25-1 and TRBJ1-2; no firm D call. V lost 1 base to trimming and J lost 7 bases, with 13 bases between them. CDR3 length equals 14 residues. Germline V gene data show CDR1 as MGHDK and CDR2 as SYGVNS. CDR3 nucleotide sequence: TGTGCCAGCAGTGAATCCCTGGTATCGGGTGGCTACACCTTC. It specifies CASSESLVSGGYTF.